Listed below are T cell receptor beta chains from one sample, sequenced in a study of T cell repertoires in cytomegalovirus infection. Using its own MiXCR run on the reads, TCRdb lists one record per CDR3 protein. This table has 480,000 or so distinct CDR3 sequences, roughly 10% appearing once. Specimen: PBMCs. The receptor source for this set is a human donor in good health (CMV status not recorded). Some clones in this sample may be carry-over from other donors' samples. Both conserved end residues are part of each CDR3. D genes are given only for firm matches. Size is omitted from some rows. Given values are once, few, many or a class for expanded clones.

CASSFSGNTGELFF,TGTGCCAGCAGCTTCTCTGGTAACACCGGGGAGCTGTTTTTT,TRBV7-3,.,many,TRBJ2-2
CAWRNPSYEQYF,TGTGCCTGGAGAAACCCTTCCTACGAGCAGTACTTC,TRBV30,.,few,TRBJ2-7
CASSSTAGTGAYEQYF,TGCGCCAGCAGCTCAACCGCCGGGACAGGGGCCTACGAGCAGTACTTC,TRBV5-1,TRBD1,few,TRBJ2-7
CASSLARGVYEQYF,TGTGCCAGCAGCTTAGCAAGAGGGGTTTACGAGCAGTACTTC,TRBV7-9,.,many,TRBJ2-7
CASSGTVVFSPLHF,TGTGCCAGCAGCGGGACAGTCGTCTTTTCACCCCTCCACTTT,TRBV28,TRBD1,many,TRBJ1-6
CSASRQVEQFF,TGCAGTGCTAGTCGACAGGTAGAGCAGTTCTTC,TRBV20-1,.,.,TRBJ2-1
CASSLGTGSPGNTIYF,TGTGCCAGCAGCCTGGGTACCGGGTCTCCTGGAAACACCATATATTTT,TRBV7-9,.,many,TRBJ1-3
CASSRGGNPNTEAFF,TGTGCCAGCAGCCGAGGGGGTAATCCAAACACTGAAGCTTTCTTT,TRBV7-9,.,many,TRBJ1-1
CSARTVSSGANVLTF,TGCAGTGCTAGGACGGTGAGCTCTGGGGCCAACGTCCTGACTTTC,TRBV20-1,.,few,TRBJ2-6
CASSGRENTDTQYF,TGTGCCAGCAGCGGAAGAGAGAACACTGATACGCAGTATTTT,TRBV9,.,.,TRBJ2-3
CSARRIEKAQYF,TGCAGTGCTAGAAGGATCGAGAAAGCGCAGTACTTC,TRBV20-1,.,many,TRBJ2-7
CASSLRSTVYNEQFF,TGTGCCAGCAGCTTGCGGTCGACCGTCTACAATGAGCAGTTCTTC,TRBV5-8,.,.,TRBJ2-1
CASRFPGGPYNEQFF,TGTGCCAGCAGGTTTCCCGGGGGCCCTTACAATGAGCAGTTCTTC,TRBV11-2,.,.,TRBJ2-1